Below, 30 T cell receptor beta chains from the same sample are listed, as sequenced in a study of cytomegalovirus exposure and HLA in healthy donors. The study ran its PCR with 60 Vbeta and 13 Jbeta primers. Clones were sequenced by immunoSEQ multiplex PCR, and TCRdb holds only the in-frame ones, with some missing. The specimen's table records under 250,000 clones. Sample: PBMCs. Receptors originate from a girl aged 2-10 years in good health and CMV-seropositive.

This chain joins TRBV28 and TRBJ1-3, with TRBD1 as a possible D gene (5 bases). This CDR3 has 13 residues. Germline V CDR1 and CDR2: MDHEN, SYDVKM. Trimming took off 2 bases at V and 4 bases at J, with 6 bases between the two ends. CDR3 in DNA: TGTGCCAGCAGTTTACAGGGAGGAAACACCATATATTTT. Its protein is CASSLQGGNTIYF.

CDR3: CASSSLGPSGQETQYF. The CDR3 nucleotides read TGCGCCAGCAGCTCCCTCGGGCCTAGCGGACAAGAGACCCAGTACTTC. This chain connects TRBV5-1 to TRBJ2-5, with 7 bases aligning to TRBD2. The length of the CDR3 is 16 residues. In germline, CDR1 is SGHRS, CDR2 YFSETQ. The trim removed 3 bases at V and 2 bases at J, leaving 10 bases unmatched. Complete variable domain (other parts from reference TRBV5-1 and TRBJ2-5): KAGVTQTPRYLIKTRGQQVTLSCSPISGHRSVSWYQQTPGQGLQFLFEYFSETQRNKGNFPGRFSGRQFSNSRSEMNVSTLELGDSALYLCASSSLGPSGQETQYFGPGTRLLVL.

The CDR3 here is CASSIRLAGRGEQFF. The CDR3 nucleotides are TGTGCCAGTAGTATACGTCTAGCGGGGAGGGGTGAGCAGTTCTTC. J is TRBJ2-1 and V is TRBV19, with TRBD2 matching over 9 bases. The CDR3 consists of 15 residues. Germline V gives CDR1 LNHDA, CDR2 SQIVND (reference sequence). The V and J ends lost 2 bases and 9 bases, in that order; junction bases with no gene match: 8.

CDR3 DNA: TGTGCCACCCCCCGGGTAGTCGACACGCAGTATTTT. Its translation is CATPRVVDTQYF. The rearrangement links TRBV25-1 to TRBJ2-3, with D hard to call. From germline, CDR1 is MGHDK and CDR2 SYGVNS. The ends were cut back, 10 bases at V and 9 bases at J, with 17 bases in the middle. The CDR3 consists of 12 residues.

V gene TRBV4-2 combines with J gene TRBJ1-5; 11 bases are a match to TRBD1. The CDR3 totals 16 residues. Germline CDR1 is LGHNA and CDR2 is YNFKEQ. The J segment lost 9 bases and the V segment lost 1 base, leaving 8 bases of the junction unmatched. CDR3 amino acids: CASSQGDRGLVGPQHF. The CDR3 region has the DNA TGTGCCAGCAGCCAAGGGGACAGGGGGTTGGTCGGGCCCCAGCATTTT.

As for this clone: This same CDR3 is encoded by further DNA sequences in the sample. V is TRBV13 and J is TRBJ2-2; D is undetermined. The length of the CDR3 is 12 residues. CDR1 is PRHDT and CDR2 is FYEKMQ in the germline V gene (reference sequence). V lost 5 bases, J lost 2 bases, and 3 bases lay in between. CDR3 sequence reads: CASSPNTGELFF. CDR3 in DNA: TGTGCCAGCAGCCCAAACACCGGGGAGCTGTTTTTT.

For the CDR3, the DNA is TGCGCCAGCAGTGAGGACAGGAGAAGACAGAACACTGAAGCTTTCTTT. It codes for CASSEDRRRQNTEAFF. The chain carries TRBV10-2 and TRBJ1-1; weak D call: TRBD1 (6 bases). CDR3 size: 16 residues. The V gene lost 2 bases and the J gene lost 1 base, with 14 bases spanning the gap. The germline V gene has CDR1 WSHSY and CDR2 SAAADI.

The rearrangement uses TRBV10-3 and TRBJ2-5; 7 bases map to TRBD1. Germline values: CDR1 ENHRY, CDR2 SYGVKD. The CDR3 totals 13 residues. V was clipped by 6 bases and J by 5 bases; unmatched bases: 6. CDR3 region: CAIRDRASETQYF. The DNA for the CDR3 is TGTGCCATCAGAGACAGGGCAAGCGAGACCCAGTACTTC.

The chain's CDR3 is CASSGRGRANEQFF. The DNA of the CDR3 is TGTGCCAGCAGCGGACGCGGGAGGGCCAATGAGCAGTTCTTC. The V call is TRBV9, the J call TRBJ2-1; 9 bases agree with TRBD2. The germline V gene has CDR1 SGDLS and CDR2 YYNGEE. The CDR3 contains 14 residues. V was clipped by 3 bases and J by 6 bases; unmatched bases: 4.

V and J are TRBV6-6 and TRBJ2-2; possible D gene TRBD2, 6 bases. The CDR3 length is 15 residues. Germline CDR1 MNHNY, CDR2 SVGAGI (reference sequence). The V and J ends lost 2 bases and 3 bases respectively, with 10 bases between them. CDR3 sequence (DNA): TGTGCCAGCAGTTACCAGACTAGAGACACCGGGGAGCTGTTTTTT. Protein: CASSYQTRDTGELFF.

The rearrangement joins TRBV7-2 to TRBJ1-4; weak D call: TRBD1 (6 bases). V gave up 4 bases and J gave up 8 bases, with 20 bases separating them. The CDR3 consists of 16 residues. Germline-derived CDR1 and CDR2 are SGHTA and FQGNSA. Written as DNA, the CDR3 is TGTGCCAGCAGCTCTCCCCCGGGGGGCTCTCGGGAAAAACTGTTTTTT. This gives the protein CASSSPPGGSREKLFF.

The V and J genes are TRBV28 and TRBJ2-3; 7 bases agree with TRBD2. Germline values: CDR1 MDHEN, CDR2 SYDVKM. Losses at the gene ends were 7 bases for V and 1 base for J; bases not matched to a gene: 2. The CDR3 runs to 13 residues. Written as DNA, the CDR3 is TGTGCCAGCACGGGGGGAGGCACAGATACGCAGTATTTT. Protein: CASTGGGTDTQYF.

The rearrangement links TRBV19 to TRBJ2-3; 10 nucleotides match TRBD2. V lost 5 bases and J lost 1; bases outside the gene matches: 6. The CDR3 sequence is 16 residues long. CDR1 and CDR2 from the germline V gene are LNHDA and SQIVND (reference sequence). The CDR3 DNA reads TGTGCCAGTAGTTCCCGACTAGCGGGTGGCACAGATACGCAGTATTTT. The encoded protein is CASSSRLAGGTDTQYF.

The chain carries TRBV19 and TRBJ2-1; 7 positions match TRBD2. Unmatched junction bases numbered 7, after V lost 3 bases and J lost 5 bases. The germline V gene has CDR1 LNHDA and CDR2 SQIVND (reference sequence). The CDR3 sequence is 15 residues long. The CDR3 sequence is CASSIGLVGNNEQFF. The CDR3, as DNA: TGTGCCAGTAGTATCGGACTAGTCGGTAACAATGAGCAGTTCTTC.

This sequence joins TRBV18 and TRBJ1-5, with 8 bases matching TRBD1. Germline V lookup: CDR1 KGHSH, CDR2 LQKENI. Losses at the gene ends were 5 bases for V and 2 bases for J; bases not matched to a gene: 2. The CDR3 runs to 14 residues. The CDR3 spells CASSETGGNQPQHF. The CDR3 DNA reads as TGTGCCAGCTCAGAGACAGGGGGCAATCAGCCCCAGCATTTT.

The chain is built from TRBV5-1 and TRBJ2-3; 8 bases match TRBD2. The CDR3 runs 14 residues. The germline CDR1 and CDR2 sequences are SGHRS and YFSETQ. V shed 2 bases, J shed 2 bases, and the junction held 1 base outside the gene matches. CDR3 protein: CASSFSGITDTQYF. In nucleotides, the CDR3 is TGCGCCAGCAGCTTTAGCGGGATCACAGATACGCAGTATTTT.

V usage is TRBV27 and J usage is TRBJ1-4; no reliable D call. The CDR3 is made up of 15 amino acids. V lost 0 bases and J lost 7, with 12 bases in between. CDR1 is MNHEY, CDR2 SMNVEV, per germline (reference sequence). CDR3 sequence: CASSLSGGRAEKLFF. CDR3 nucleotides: TGTGCCAGCAGTTTATCGGGAGGGCGGGCTGAAAAACTGTTTTTT.

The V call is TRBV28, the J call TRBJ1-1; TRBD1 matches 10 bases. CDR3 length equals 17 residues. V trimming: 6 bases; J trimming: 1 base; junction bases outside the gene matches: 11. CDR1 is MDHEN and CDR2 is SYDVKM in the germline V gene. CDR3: CASRSDRGLLPNTEAFF. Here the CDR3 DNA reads TGTGCCAGCAGATCAGACAGGGGGCTACTCCCGAACACTGAAGCTTTCTTT.

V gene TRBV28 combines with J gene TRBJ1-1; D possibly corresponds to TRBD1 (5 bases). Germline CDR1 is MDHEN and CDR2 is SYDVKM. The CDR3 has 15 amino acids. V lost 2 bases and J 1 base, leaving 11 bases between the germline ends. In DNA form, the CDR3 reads TGTGCCAGCAGTTTACGGTGGGGGGAGAACACTGAAGCTTTCTTT. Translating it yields CASSLRWGENTEAFF.

CDR3 loop: CASSLSGAGEQPQHF. The DNA for the CDR3 is TGTGCCAGCAGCTTGAGCGGGGCGGGAGAGCAGCCCCAGCATTTT. The genes are TRBV5-8 and TRBJ1-5; tentative D call: TRBD1 (5 bases). Trimming removed 1 base at V and 7 bases at J, with 15 bases between. The CDR3 spans 15 residues. The V gene's germline CDR1 is SGHTS and CDR2 YDEGEE.

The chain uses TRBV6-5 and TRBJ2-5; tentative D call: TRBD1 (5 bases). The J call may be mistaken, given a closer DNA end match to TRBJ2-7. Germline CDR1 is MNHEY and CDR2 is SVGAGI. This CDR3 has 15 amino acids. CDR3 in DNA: TGTGCCAGCAGTCTTACTCGACAGCCCGGTTTCGAGCAGTACTTC. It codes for CASSLTRQPGFEQYF.

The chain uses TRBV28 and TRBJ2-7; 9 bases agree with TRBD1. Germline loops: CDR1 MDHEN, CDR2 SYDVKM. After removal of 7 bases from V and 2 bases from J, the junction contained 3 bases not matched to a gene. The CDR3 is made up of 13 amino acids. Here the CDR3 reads CASTDRGAYEQYF. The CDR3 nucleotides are TGTGCCAGCACGGACAGGGGAGCCTACGAGCAGTACTTC.

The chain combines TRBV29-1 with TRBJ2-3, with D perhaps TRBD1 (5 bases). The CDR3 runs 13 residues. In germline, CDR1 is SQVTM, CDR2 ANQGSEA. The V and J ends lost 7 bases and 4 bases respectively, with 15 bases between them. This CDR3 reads CSADSAPPDTQYF. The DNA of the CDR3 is TGCAGCGCCGACAGTGCCCCTCCAGATACGCAGTATTTT.

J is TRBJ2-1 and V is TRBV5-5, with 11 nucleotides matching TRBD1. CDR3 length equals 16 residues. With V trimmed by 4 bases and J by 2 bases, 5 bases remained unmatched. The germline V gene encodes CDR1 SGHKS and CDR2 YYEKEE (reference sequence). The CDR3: CASSKGDRGTYNEQFF. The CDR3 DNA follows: TGTGCCAGCAGCAAAGGGGACAGGGGGACCTACAATGAGCAGTTCTTC.

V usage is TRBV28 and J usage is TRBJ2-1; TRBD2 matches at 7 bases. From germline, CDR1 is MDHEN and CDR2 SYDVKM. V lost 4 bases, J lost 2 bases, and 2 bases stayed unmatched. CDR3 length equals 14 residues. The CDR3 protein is CASSSGGTYNEQFF. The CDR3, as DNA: TGTGCCAGCAGTTCCGGGGGGACCTACAATGAGCAGTTCTTC. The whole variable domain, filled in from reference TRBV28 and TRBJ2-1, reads DVKVTQSSRYLVKRTGEKVFLECVQDMDHENMFWYRQDPGLGLRLIYFSYDVKMKEKGDIPEGYSVSREKKERFSLILESASTNQTSMYLCASSSGGTYNEQFFGPGTRLTVL.

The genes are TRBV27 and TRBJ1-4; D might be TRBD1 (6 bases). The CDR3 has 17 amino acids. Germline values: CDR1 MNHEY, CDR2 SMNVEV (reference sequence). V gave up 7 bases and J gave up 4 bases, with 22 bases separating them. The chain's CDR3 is CASTLSQGAGVNEKLFF. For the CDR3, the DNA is TGTGCCAGCACCTTATCACAGGGAGCCGGGGTTAATGAAAAACTGTTTTTT.

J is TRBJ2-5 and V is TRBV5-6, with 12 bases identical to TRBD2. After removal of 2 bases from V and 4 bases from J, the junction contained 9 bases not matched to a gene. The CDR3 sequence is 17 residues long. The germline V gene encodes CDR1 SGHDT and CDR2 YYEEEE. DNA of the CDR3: TGTGCCAGCAGCTTTTCTAGCGGGAGGGCCGGGAGAGAGACCCAGTACTTC. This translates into CASSFSSGRAGRETQYF.

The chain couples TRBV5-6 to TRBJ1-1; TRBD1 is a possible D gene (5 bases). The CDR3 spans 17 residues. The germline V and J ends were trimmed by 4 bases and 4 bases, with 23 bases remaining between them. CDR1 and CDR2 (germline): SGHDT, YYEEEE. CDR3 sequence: CASSTDRGTGMGTEAFF. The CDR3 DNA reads TGTGCCAGCAGCACTGACAGAGGCACGGGTATGGGCACTGAAGCTTTCTTT.

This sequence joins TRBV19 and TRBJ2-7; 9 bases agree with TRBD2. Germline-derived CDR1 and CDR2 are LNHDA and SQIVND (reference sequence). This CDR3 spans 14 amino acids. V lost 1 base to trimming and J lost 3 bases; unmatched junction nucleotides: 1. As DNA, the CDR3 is TGTGCCAGTAGTATAGGTAGCGGGGGCTACGAGCAGTACTTC. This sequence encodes CASSIGSGGYEQYF.

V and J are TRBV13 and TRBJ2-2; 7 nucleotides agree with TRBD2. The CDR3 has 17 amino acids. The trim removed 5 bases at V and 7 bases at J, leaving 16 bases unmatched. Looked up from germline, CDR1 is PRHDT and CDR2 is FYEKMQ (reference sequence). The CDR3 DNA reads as TGTGCCAGCAGCCCCCCATTGCGGGAGTGGAGGATCGGGGAGCTGTTTTTT. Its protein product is CASSPPLREWRIGELFF.